What follows are 5 T cell receptor beta chains derived from one specimen sequenced in a study of cytomegalovirus exposure and HLA in healthy donors. Vbeta (60) and Jbeta (13) primers were used in the PCR. Method: immunoSEQ multiplex PCR; TCRdb's copy keeps in-frame clones and lacks some. The sample shows about 40,000 clones, 60% to 70% of them seen only once. The source material was PBMCs. Source of these receptors: a man aged 35 to 55 in good health and CMV-seronegative.

This clone was observed a few times. This chain joins TRBV28 and TRBJ1-6; D call uncertain. This CDR3 is 14 amino acids long. Germline V gene data show CDR1 as MDHEN and CDR2 as SYDVKM. The V and J ends lost 3 bases and 6 bases respectively, with 9 bases between them. Here the CDR3 reads CASSLEATNSPLHF. CDR3 DNA: TGTGCCAGCAGTTTGGAGGCAACTAATTCACCCCTCCACTTT.

The rearrangement uses TRBV7-8 and TRBJ1-5, with a possible D match to TRBD1 (5 bases). V dropped 0 bases and J dropped 2 bases, with 8 bases sitting between them. CDR1 and CDR2 from the germline V gene are SGHVS and FQNEAQ. The CDR3 is made up of 15 amino acids. CDR3 region: CASSLASGGNQPQHF. DNA for the CDR3: TGTGCCAGCAGCTTAGCCTCGGGGGGCAATCAGCCCCAGCATTTT.

The chain links TRBV5-1 to TRBJ2-7, with D possibly matching TRBD1 (6 bases). The V gene lost 2 bases and the J gene lost 4 bases, with 7 bases spanning the gap. The length of the CDR3 is 12 residues. CDR1 and CDR2 from the germline V gene are SGHRS and YFSETQ. CDR3 residues: CASSLQGYEQYF. In DNA form, the CDR3 reads TGCGCCAGCAGCTTACAGGGTTACGAGCAGTACTTC.

This chain joins TRBV14 and TRBJ2-3; D unclear. The CDR3 spans 14 residues. Germline-derived CDR1 and CDR2 are SGHDN and FVKESK. V was shortened by 4 bases and J by 6 bases, with 14 bases between the two germline ends. The chain's CDR3 is CASSLRWAGDTQYF. In DNA form, the CDR3 reads TGTGCCAGCAGCCTCCGGTGGGCTGGCGATACGCAGTATTTT.

The CDR3 DNA reads TGTGCCTGGAGTGTAACGCGGACAGGGGCCCACGAGCAGTACTTC. Translating gives CAWSVTRTGAHEQYF. The chain employs TRBV30 and TRBJ2-7, with 9 nucleotides matching TRBD1. Looked up from germline, CDR1 is GTSNPN and CDR2 is SVGIG (reference sequence). The V and J ends lost 0 bases and 5 bases, in that order; junction bases with no gene match: 8. CDR3 length equals 15 residues.